This T cell receptor (beta chain) was captured by sequencing in a study of blood T cell repertoires in COVID-19. About the research overall: The United States, Italy and Spain were the sources of the acute and convalescent COVID-19 samples. Nucleic acid was either cDNA or gDNA, and it came from T cells, B-cell-depleted T cells, or PBMCs.

The V and J ends lost 7 bases and 2 bases, in that order; junction bases with no gene match: 13. The CDR3 is 17 amino acids. Germline CDR1 and CDR2: LNHDA and SQIVND (reference sequence). Authors' methods: Estimated nucleated cell counts came from reference gene primer amplification. Only in-frame clones appear in the TCRdb table, and some are missing; sequencing was by immunoSEQ multiplex PCR. V, J and clone size are taken as reported in that table, and D and trimming were inferred from the DNA itself. The data contain about 82,000 clones, over 70% of them singletons. The clonotype originates from a woman in her forties with active or convalescent COVID-19. Sequenced input: peripheral blood. The V call is TRBV19, the J call TRBJ1-5, with 8 bases that match TRBD1. CDR3 nucleotide sequence: TGTGCCAGTACCCTCGGGACAGGCCAAGGAGGCAATCAGCCCCAGCATTTT. This codes for CASTLGTGQGGNQPQHF. Together with reference TRBV19 and TRBJ1-5, the CDR3 gives the full variable domain: DGGITQSPKYLFRKEGQNVTLSCEQNLNHDAMYWYRQDPGQGLRLIYYSQIVNDFQKGDIAEGYSVSREKKESFPLTVTSAQKNPTAFYLCASTLGTGQGGNQPQHFGDGTRLSIL.